The T cell receptor beta chain described here comes from a study of shared clonotypes between healthy human individuals. This clone was detected only a few times. Assay: immunoSEQ multiplex PCR; the TCRdb copy retains only in-frame clones and omits some. Found here are a few million clones, over 85% of them singletons; the top ten hold more than 0.12%. The sample comprised naive CD4+ T cells sorted from blood. Subset specified: CD45RA+ positively selected. This receptor was obtained from a young man in good health.

CDR3 sequence: CASSLESGNTIYF. The CDR3 DNA is TGTGCCAGCAGCTTAGAGTCCGGAAACACCATATATTTT. The chain combines TRBV7-2 with TRBJ1-3; D remains ambiguous. Germline V gene lookup returns CDR1 SGHTA and CDR2 FQGNSA. Trimming pared 1 base from V and 4 bases from J, leaving 5 bases between. This CDR3 comprises 13 residues. The full variable domain, in which reference TRBV7-2 and TRBJ1-3 provide the parts outside the CDR3, is GAGVSQSPSNKVTEKGKDVELRCDPISGHTALYWYRQSLGQGLEFLIYFQGNSAPDKSGLPSDRFSAERTGGSVSTLTIQRTQQEDSAVYLCASSLESGNTIYFGEGSWLTVV.